This record covers a single T cell receptor (beta chain). In terms of age and location, participants ranged from roughly 18 to 90 years and lived in around 22 US areas. The data originate from a study of blood T cell repertoires in COVID-19. The wider study: Samples representing acute and convalescent COVID-19 were sourced from the United States, Italy and Spain. The cDNA or gDNA used as material had been derived from T cells, B-cell-depleted T cells, or PBMCs.

Per the authors' pipeline: How many nucleated cells were present was estimated from reference gene primer amplification. Assay used: immunoSEQ multiplex PCR; TCRdb lists only in-frame clones, some missing. That table gives V, J and clone size, and the DNA gave D and trimming. The sample yields 350,000 or so clones, roughly 84% seen once. The length of the CDR3 is 12 residues. V shed 8 bases and J shed 1 base, with 9 bases lying between them. Germline V gives CDR1 MDHEN, CDR2 SYDVKM. This sequence joins TRBV28 and TRBJ2-7; D is unresolved. This clonotype was sampled from a woman in her 30s who had recovered from COVID-19. Sequencing input: PBMCs or T cells enriched from blood (not recorded which). This CDR3 reads CASGSKSYEQYF. As DNA, the CDR3 is TGTGCCAGCGGTAGTAAATCCTACGAGCAGTACTTC.